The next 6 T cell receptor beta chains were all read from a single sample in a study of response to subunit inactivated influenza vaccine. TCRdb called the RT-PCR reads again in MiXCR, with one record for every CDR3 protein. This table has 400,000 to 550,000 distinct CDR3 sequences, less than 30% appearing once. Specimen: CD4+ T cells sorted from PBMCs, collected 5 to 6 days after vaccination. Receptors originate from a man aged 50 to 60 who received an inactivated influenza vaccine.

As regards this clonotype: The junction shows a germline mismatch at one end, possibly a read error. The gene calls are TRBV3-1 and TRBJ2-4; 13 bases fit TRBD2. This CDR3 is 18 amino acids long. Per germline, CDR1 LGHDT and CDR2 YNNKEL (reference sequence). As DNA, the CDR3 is TGTGCCTGCAGTGGGACTAGCGGGGCTCTGTTAGCCAAAAACATTCAGTACTTC. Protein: CACSGTSGALLAKNIQYF.

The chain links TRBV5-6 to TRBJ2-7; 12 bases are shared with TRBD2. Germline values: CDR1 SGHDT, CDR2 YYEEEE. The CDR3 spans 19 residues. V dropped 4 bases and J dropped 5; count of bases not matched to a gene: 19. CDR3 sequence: CASSVTGWTSGDLGDEQYF. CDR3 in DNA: TGTGCCAGCAGCGTGACAGGGTGGACTAGCGGGGATCTTGGGGACGAGCAGTACTTC.

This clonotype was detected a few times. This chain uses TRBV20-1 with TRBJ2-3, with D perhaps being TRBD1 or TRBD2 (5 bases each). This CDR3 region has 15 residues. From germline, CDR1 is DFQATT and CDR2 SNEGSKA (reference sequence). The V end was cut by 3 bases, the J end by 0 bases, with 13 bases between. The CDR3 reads CSARGPPISTDTQYF. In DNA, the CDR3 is TGCAGTGCTAGGGGACCGCCCATTAGCACAGATACGCAGTATTTT.

The CDR3 sequence is CSARGGWGRASYNEQFF. CDR3 nucleotides: TGCAGTGCTAGAGGGGGTTGGGGGAGGGCCTCCTACAATGAGCAGTTCTTC. V is TRBV20-1 and J is TRBJ2-1; TRBD2 matches 7 bases. V lost 1 base and J lost 0; bases outside the gene matches: 9. Germline V gene sequence: CDR1 DFQATT, CDR2 SNEGSKA (reference sequence). The CDR3 covers 17 residues.

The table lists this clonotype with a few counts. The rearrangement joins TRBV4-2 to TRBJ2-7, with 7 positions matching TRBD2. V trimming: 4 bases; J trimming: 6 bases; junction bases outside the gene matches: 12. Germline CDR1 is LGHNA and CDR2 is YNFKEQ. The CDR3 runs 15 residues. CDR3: CASSRGTTAGREQYF. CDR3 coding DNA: TGTGCCAGCAGCCGAGGGACTACTGCCGGTCGCGAGCAGTACTTC.

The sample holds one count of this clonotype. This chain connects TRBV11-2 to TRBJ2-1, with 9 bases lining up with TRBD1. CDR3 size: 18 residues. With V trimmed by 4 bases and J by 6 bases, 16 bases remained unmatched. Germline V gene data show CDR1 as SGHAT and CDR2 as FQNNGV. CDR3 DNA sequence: TGTGCCAGCAGCTCAACAAGCCGTGTGACAGGGGGTTCCAATGAGCAGTTCTTC. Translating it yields CASSSTSRVTGGSNEQFF.